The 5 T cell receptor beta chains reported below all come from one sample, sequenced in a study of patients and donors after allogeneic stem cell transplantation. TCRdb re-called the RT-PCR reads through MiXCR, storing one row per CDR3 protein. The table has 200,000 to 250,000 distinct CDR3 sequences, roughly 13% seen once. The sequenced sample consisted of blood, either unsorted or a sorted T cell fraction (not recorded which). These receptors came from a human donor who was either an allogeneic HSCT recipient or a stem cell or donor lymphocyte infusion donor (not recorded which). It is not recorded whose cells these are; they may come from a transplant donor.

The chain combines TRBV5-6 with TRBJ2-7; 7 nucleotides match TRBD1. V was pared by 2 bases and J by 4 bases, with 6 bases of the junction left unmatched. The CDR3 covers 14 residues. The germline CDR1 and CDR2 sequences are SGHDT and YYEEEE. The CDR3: CASSFRDREYEQYF. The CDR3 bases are TGTGCCAGCAGCTTCCGGGACAGAGAATACGAGCAGTACTTC.

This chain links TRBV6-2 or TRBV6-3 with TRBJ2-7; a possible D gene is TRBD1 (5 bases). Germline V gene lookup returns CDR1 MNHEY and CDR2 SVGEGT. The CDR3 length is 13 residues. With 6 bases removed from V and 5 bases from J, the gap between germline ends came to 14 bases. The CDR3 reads CASSTSSGNEQYF. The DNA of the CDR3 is TGTGCCAGCAGCACGTCGTCAGGGAACGAGCAGTACTTC.

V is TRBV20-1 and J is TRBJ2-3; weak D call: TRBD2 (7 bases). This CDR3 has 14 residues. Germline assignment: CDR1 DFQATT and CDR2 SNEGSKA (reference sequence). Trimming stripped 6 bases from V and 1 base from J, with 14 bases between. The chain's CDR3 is CSAFRGGGTDTQYF. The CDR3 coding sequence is TGCAGTGCCTTTAGAGGGGGGGGCACAGATACGCAGTATTTT.

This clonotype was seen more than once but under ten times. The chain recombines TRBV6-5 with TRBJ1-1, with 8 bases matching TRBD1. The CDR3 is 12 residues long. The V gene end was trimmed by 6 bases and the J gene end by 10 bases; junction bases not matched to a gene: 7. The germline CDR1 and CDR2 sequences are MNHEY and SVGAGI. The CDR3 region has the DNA TGTGCCAGCAGCCTCCGGGACAGGAGAGCTTTCTTT. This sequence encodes CASSLRDRRAFF.

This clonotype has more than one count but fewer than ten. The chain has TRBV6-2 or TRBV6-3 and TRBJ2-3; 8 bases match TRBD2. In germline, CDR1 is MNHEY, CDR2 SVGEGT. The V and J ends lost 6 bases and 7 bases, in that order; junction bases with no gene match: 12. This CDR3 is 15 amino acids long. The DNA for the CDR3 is TGTGCCAGCAGGGCCAAAGGACGGGGGGGCAATACGCAGTATTTT. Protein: CASRAKGRGGNTQYF.